A selection of T cell receptor beta chains follows, all from one sample in a study of spatial heterogeneity in lung cancer. A single record per CDR3 protein comes from TCRdb applying MiXCR to the 5' RACE reads. This table holds about 120,000 distinct CDR3 sequences, approximately 12% found once. Sequences were derived from PBMCs, sampled at follow-up. The source of these receptors is a male donor with early-stage non-small cell lung cancer. The CDR3 runs from the conserved cysteine through the conserved F or W. The D gene is left open where the match is weak. Clone size, where shown, is once, few, many, or a class for clones that have expanded.

j_call clone_size d_call v_call cdr3_nt cdr3_aa
TRBJ2-3 NA NA TRBV5-1 TGCGCCAGCAGCTTGGCGCAGGGTCGTAGCACAGATACGCAGTATTTT CASSLAQGRSTDTQYF
TRBJ2-1 few TRBD1 TRBV5-1 TGCGCCAGCAGCCAGGGGACAGGGTCGAATGAGCAGTTCTTC CASSQGTGSNEQFF
TRBJ2-7 NA TRBD1 TRBV27 TGTGCCAGCAGTTTTGTACAGGGGGCCTACGAGCAGTACTTC CASSFVQGAYEQYF
TRBJ2-1 many NA TRBV12-3/TRBV12-4 TGTGCCAGCAGTTTGAGTAACGAGCAGTTCTTC CASSLSNEQFF
TRBJ2-3 NA NA TRBV6-2/TRBV6-3 TGTGCCAGCAGTTCGGAGGGAACAGGCACAGATACGCAGTATTTT CASSSEGTGTDTQYF
TRBJ2-6 many NA TRBV12-5 TGTGCTAGTGCCCACTCTGGGGCCAACGTCCTGACTTTC CASAHSGANVLTF
TRBJ2-2 NA NA TRBV28 TGTGCCAGCAGTCCTAGGGGGTTGAGCACCGGGGAGCTGTTTTTT CASSPRGLSTGELFF
TRBJ2-7 NA NA TRBV5-1 TGCGCCAGCAGCGAGGGGAGCTCCTACGAGCAGTACTTC CASSEGSSYEQYF
TRBJ2-7 few NA TRBV10-3 TGTGCCATCAGTGAGTCAACCAAACACGGAGGAAGCTCCTACGAGCAGTACTTC CAISESTKHGGSSYEQYF
TRBJ2-5 many NA TRBV6-1 TGTGCCAGCAGTTTTATGCGAGGGAAAGAGACCCAGTACTTC CASSFMRGKETQYF
TRBJ1-2 many TRBD1 TRBV3-1 TGTGCCAGCAGCCAAGTCCTTGGACAGGGGGCTGGCTACACCTTC CASSQVLGQGAGYTF
TRBJ1-5 few NA TRBV28 TGTGCCAGCAGTCCCCCCAAAGGGTTGGAGCCCCAGCATTTT CASSPPKGLEPQHF
TRBJ2-3 few NA TRBV7-3 TGTGCCAGCAGTTCCCACTCAGGGACAGATACGCAGTATTTT CASSSHSGTDTQYF
TRBJ1-2 NA TRBD1 TRBV12-3/TRBV12-4 TGTGCCAGCAGTACTGGGACAGAGTATGGCTACACCTTC CASSTGTEYGYTF
TRBJ1-6 NA NA TRBV11-3 TGTGCCGGCAGCTTGGGGATTACACCCCTCCACTTT CAGSLGITPLHF
TRBJ1-3 few NA TRBV28 TGTGCCAGCAGTTTCCCCCGGGGGAGCAACTCTGGAAACACCATATATTTT CASSFPRGSNSGNTIYF
TRBJ2-1 many TRBD1 TRBV7-9 TGTGCCAGCAGCCCTACTTTTAGACAGGGATCGAATGAGCAGTTCTTC CASSPTFRQGSNEQFF
TRBJ2-7 NA TRBD2 TRBV24-1 TGTGCCACCAGTGACACAGCGGGGCCCTCCTACGAGCAGTACTTC CATSDTAGPSYEQYF
TRBJ1-1 NA TRBD1 TRBV15 TGTGCCACCACAGCGAGGGGGCAGGGGGCGTTGAGCGCTTTCTTT CATTARGQGALSAFF
TRBJ2-7 few TRBD1 TRBV29-1 TGCAGCGTTGGAGGACAGGGGGCTTTTCGCGAGCAGTACTTC CSVGGQGAFREQYF
TRBJ2-3 NA TRBD2 TRBV3-1 TGTGCCAGCAGCCAAGATCCTAGCGGGGGGTGGACAGATACGCAGTATTTT CASSQDPSGGWTDTQYF
TRBJ1-1 few TRBD1 TRBV7-2 TGTGCCAGCAGCGCGACAGGGCGAGGGGAAGCTTTCTTT CASSATGRGEAFF
TRBJ1-6 NA TRBD1 TRBV18 TGTGCCAGCTCACCGACGTTCAGGGGGCCCAATTCACCCCTCCACTTT CASSPTFRGPNSPLHF
TRBJ1-1 NA NA TRBV7-9 TGTGCCAGCAGCTTAGCCGGGCACATTGGGGCTTTCTTT CASSLAGHIGAFF
TRBJ2-2 NA NA TRBV6-5 TGTGCCAGCAGTTACTCGGGGACACTGAACACCGGGGAGCTGTTTTTT CASSYSGTLNTGELFF
TRBJ2-1 many NA TRBV11-1 TGTGCCAGCAGCTCTAGCTGGGCTTCATCCAATGAGCAGTTCTTC CASSSSWASSNEQFF
TRBJ2-3 once TRBD2 TRBV24-1 TGTGCCACCAGTGATTTGAATAGCGGGGCCCGCACAGATACGCAGTATTTT CATSDLNSGARTDTQYF
TRBJ1-2 many TRBD1 TRBV28 TGTGCCAGCAGTTCGCCCCGGGACAGGACTAACTATGGCTACACCTTC CASSSPRDRTNYGYTF
TRBJ2-7 few NA TRBV9 TGTGCCAGCGGTCCATCCTACGAGCAGTACTTC CASGPSYEQYF
TRBJ2-7 NA TRBD1 TRBV6-5 TGTGCCAGCAGACGCGGACAGGATTCCTACGAGCAGTACTTC CASRRGQDSYEQYF
TRBJ1-5 many NA TRBV12-3/TRBV12-4 TGTGCCAGCAGTTTAAGACCGCCGCTATTAGCTTATAGCAATCAGCCCCAGCATTTT CASSLRPPLLAYSNQPQHF
TRBJ2-5 few NA TRBV5-1 TGCGCCAGCAGCTTGGGACGGTTACAAGAGACCCAGTACTTC CASSLGRLQETQYF
TRBJ2-7 many NA TRBV19 TGTGCCAGTAGTATTCATCCATCCCCTTACGAGCAGTACTTC CASSIHPSPYEQYF
TRBJ2-3 few TRBD2 TRBV5-1 TGCGCCAGCAGCTTGAGGACTAGCGGGGGCACAGATACGCAGTATTTT CASSLRTSGGTDTQYF
TRBJ2-5 NA NA TRBV5-5 TGTGCCAGCAGCCGGGCCACTAAATCCTTGTACCAAGAGACCCAGTACTTC CASSRATKSLYQETQYF
TRBJ2-2 NA NA TRBV21-1 TGTGCCAGCAGCACTTTAGCGGGGGGGCCGGGCACCGGGGAGCTGTTTTTT CASSTLAGGPGTGELFF
TRBJ2-3 NA TRBD2 TRBV28 TGTGCCAGCATCCTAGCGGGGGTAGATACGCAGTATTTT CASILAGVDTQYF
TRBJ2-1 few NA TRBV19 TGTGCCAGTAGTATAGAGAGTAGGGGCTGGGGTGAGCAGTTCTTC CASSIESRGWGEQFF
TRBJ1-6 NA NA TRBV10-2 TGCGCCAGCAGCCGGGACCTGCGATCACCCCTCCACTTT CASSRDLRSPLHF
TRBJ2-7 few TRBD1 TRBV27 TGTGCCAGCAGTCCTGACAGGGTTATCAGCTACGAGCAGTACTTC CASSPDRVISYEQYF
TRBJ1-1 many NA TRBV12-3/TRBV12-4 TGTGCCAGCAGTTTGAAGGTCGGGAACACTGAAGCTTTCTTT CASSLKVGNTEAFF